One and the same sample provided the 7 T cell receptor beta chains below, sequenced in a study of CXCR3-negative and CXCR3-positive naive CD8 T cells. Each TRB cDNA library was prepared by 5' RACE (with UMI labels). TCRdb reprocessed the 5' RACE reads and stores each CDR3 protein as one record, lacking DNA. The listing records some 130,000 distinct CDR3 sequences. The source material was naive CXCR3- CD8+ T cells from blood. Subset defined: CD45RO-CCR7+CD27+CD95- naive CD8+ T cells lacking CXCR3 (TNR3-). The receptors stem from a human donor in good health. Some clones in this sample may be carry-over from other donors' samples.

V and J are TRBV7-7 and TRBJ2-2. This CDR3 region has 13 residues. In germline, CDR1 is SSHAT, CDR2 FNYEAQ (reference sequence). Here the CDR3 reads CASSLRLAGELFF.

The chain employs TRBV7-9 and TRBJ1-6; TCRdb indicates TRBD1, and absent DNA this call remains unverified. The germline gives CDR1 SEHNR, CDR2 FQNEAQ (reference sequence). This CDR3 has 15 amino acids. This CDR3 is CASSPPGGGNSPLHF.

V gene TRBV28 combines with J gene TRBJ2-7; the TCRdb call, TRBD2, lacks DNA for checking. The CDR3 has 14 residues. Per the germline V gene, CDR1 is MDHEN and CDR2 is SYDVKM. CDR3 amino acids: CASSLLAGRSEQYF.

The CDR3 spells CASTRTGLNTEAFF. The J gene is TRBJ1-1, the V gene TRBV7-9; TCRdb's assignment of TRBD1 cannot be checked, as there is no DNA. The CDR3 loop spans 14 amino acids. The germline gives CDR1 SEHNR, CDR2 FQNEAQ (reference sequence).

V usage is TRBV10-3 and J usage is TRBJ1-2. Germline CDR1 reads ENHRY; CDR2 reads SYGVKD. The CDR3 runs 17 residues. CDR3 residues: CAISESFAGPGNYGYTF.

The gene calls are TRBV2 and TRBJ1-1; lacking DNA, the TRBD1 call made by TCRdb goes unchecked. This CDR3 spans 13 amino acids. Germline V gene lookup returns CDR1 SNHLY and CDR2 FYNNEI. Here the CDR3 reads CASRDTPGTEAFF.

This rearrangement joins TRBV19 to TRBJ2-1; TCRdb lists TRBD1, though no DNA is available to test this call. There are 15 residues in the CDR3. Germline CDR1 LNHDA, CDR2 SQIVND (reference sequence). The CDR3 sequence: CASSNSPDSYNEQFF.